These T cell receptor beta chains were read from a single sample in a study of metastatic and nonmetastatic thyroid tumors. MiXCR reprocessed the PCR reads for TCRdb. The sample holds 20,000 or so clones, roughly 22% seen once. Sequenced input: adjacent normal tissue. The source is a female donor with papillary thyroid cancer or a benign thyroid nodule (not recorded which). Some clones in this sample may be carry-over from other donors' samples. Each CDR3 is given with its conserved first and last residue. D genes are given only for firm matches. Size is omitted from some rows. Given values are once, few, many or a class for expanded clones.

TRBV5-4	many	TRBD2	TRBJ2-1	CASSHGTSGRNEQFF	TGTGCCAGCAGCCATGGGACTAGCGGGAGGAATGAGCAGTTCTTC
TRBV28	few	NA	TRBJ2-2	CASLKRGTGELFF	TGTGCCAGCCTAAAAAGGGGCACCGGGGAGCTGTTTTTT
TRBV5-1	NA	NA	TRBJ2-3	CASSLEGRYTDTQYF	TGCGCCAGCAGCTTGGAGGGACGGTACACAGATACGCAGTATTTT
TRBV5-1	NA	NA	TRBJ2-1	CASSRGNEQFF	TGCGCCAGCAGCCGGGGGAATGAGCAGTTCTTC
TRBV6-1	NA	TRBD1	TRBJ1-1	CASSSGQLFMNTEAFF	TGTGCCAGCAGCTCGGGACAGCTTTTTATGAACACTGAAGCTTTCTTT
TRBV27	few	NA	TRBJ1-2	CASSLSPGAVGYTF	TGTGCCAGCAGTTTATCGCCAGGGGCGGTTGGCTACACCTTC
TRBV9	medium-sized	TRBD1	TRBJ1-2	CASSGMAGQGAGYGYTF	TGTGCCAGCAGCGGTATGGCTGGACAGGGGGCTGGGTATGGCTACACCTTC
TRBV6-1	NA	TRBD2	TRBJ2-7	CASNNALAGGRRGEQYF	TGTGCCAGCAACAATGCCCTAGCGGGAGGGCGACGGGGGGAGCAGTACTTC
TRBV11-2	medium-sized	NA	TRBJ2-2	CASSSFKGELFF	TGTGCCAGCAGCTCGTTTAAAGGGGAGCTGTTTTTT
TRBV11-3	NA	NA	TRBJ1-1	CASSQGQNTEAFF	TGTGCCAGCAGCCAAGGACAGAACACTGAAGCTTTCTTT
TRBV5-8	NA	TRBD1	TRBJ2-7	CASDKGASRYEQYF	TGTGCCAGCGATAAGGGGGCGAGTAGGTACGAGCAGTACTTC
TRBV20-1	NA	TRBD1	TRBJ1-6	CSARDDRAGNNSPLHF	TGCAGTGCTAGAGATGACAGGGCCGGTAATAATTCACCCCTCCACTTT
TRBV7-3	once	TRBD2	TRBJ2-1	CASRIYGGSYNEQFF	TGTGCCAGCCGGATTTACGGGGGGTCCTACAATGAGCAGTTCTTC
TRBV28	medium-sized	TRBD1	TRBJ1-2	CASSRRGGAYGYTF	TGTGCCAGCAGTCGCAGGGGGGGGGCCTATGGCTACACCTTC
TRBV27	medium-sized	NA	TRBJ2-6	CASRGPGANVLTF	TGTGCCAGCAGGGGGCCCGGGGCCAACGTCCTGACTTTC
TRBV3-1	NA	NA	TRBJ2-7	CASSPIAGAFSF	TGTGCCAGCAGCCCTATAGCAGGGGCCTTCTCATTC
TRBV7-8	few	TRBD1	TRBJ2-7	CASSTSPGQLSYEQYF	TGTGCCAGCAGCACATCTCCGGGACAGCTATCCTACGAGCAGTACTTC
TRBV7-2	medium-sized	NA	TRBJ1-2	CASSPSYNYGYTF	TGTGCCAGCAGCCCTTCGTATAACTATGGCTACACCTTC
TRBV12-3/TRBV12-4	NA	NA	TRBJ2-7	CASTSDSFYEQHF	TGTGCCAGCACGTCCGACTCTTTCTACGAGCAGCACTTC
TRBV27	NA	NA	TRBJ1-6	CASSFNMNSPLHF	TGTGCCAGCAGTTTCAACATGAATTCACCCCTCCACTTT
TRBV7-2	many	NA	TRBJ2-7	CASSYGPEAEQYF	TGTGCCAGCAGCTACGGGCCGGAGGCCGAGCAGTACTTC
TRBV6-1	NA	NA	TRBJ1-4	CASSGRQVLNEKLFF	TGTGCCAGCAGTGGGAGACAGGTCCTTAATGAAAAACTGTTTTTT
TRBV24-1	NA	NA	TRBJ2-2	CATSGSGTTGELFF	TGTGCCACCAGTGGGTCCGGGACCACCGGGGAGCTGTTTTTT
TRBV5-1	NA	TRBD1	TRBJ1-2	CASSLLPTGESGYTF	TGCGCCAGCAGCTTGCTCCCAACAGGGGAGAGTGGCTACACCTTC
TRBV10-3	few	TRBD2	TRBJ2-3	CATRGGDGPDTQYF	TGTGCCACCCGGGGGGGAGATGGGCCAGATACGCAGTATTTT
TRBV28	NA	TRBD2	TRBJ2-7	CASSPIGTKIYEQYF	TGTGCCAGCAGCCCAATTGGGACTAAAATATACGAGCAGTACTTC
TRBV5-6	many	TRBD1	TRBJ1-1	CASSGNRGRTEAFF	TGTGCCAGCAGCGGAAACAGGGGGCGAACTGAAGCTTTCTTT
TRBV12-5	few	NA	TRBJ1-1	CASGLHPGLGAQATEAFF	TGTGCTAGTGGTCTTCACCCCGGGTTGGGGGCGCAGGCTACTGAAGCTTTCTTT
TRBV30	few	NA	TRBJ2-7	CAWARQAHEQYF	TGTGCCTGGGCCCGACAGGCCCACGAGCAGTACTTC
TRBV5-1	NA	TRBD1	TRBJ2-7	CASSLTQGWRYEQYF	TGCGCCAGCAGCTTGACACAGGGGTGGCGTTACGAGCAGTACTTC